Presented here are 8 T cell receptor beta chains from one specimen sequenced in a study of CD8+CD57+ T cells in acquired aplastic anemia. CD8+CD57+ cell expansion, shown by flow cytometry, had occurred in the patients selected for sequencing. For CDR3 and TCR beta VDJ profiling, genomic DNA was the template used. TCRdb analysed the reads with MiXCR anew, one entry per CDR3 protein. The sample carries 150,000 or so distinct CDR3 sequences, around 48% recorded once. The sequenced sample was sorted CD4+, CD8+, or CD8+CD57+ T cells (not recorded which) from PBMCs. The receptor set was obtained from a human donor with aplastic anemia.

The genes are TRBV10-3 and TRBJ1-2; D not resolved. V lost 7 bases to trimming and J lost 4 bases, with 10 bases between them. The CDR3 length is 12 residues. Germline-derived CDR1 and CDR2 are ENHRY and SYGVKD. The CDR3 region has the DNA TGTGCCATCATGGAACAGATCTATGGCTACACCTTC. Protein product: CAIMEQIYGYTF.

At least ten counts were recorded for this clonotype. The J gene is TRBJ2-1, the V gene TRBV5-1; TRBD2 matches at 8 bases. Germline V gives CDR1 SGHRS, CDR2 YFSETQ. The CDR3 length is 15 residues. V was pared by 2 bases and J by 9 bases, with 10 bases of the junction left unmatched. This CDR3 is CASSFVTSGSGEQFF. The CDR3 nucleotides are TGCGCCAGCAGCTTTGTCACTAGCGGCTCCGGTGAGCAGTTCTTC.

The rearrangement joins TRBV20-1 to TRBJ1-1, with 8 positions matching TRBD1. The CDR3 consists of 11 residues. Germline V lookup: CDR1 DFQATT, CDR2 SNEGSKA (reference sequence). In DNA, the CDR3 is TGCAGAAGGACAGGGCCCACTGAAGCTTTCTTT. Protein sequence: CRRTGPTEAFF.

V gene TRBV19 combines with J gene TRBJ1-5, with a weak D call TRBD1 (6 bases). CDR1 LNHDA and CDR2 SQIVND come from the germline V gene (reference sequence). The V gene lost 5 bases and the J gene lost 0 bases, with 14 bases spanning the gap. CDR3 length: 16 amino acids. The CDR3 loop reads CASSERGGCSNQPQHF. DNA of the CDR3: TGTGCCAGTAGTGAGAGGGGGGGCTGTAGCAATCAGCCCCAGCATTTT.

This clonotype was recorded many times. CDR3 region: CASSFWDRGADTQYF. The CDR3 DNA sequence: TGTGCCAGCAGTTTTTGGGACAGGGGTGCAGATACGCAGTATTTT. V usage is TRBV12-3 or TRBV12-4 and J usage is TRBJ2-3, with 10 bases identical to TRBD1. Trimming cost V 3 bases and J 4 bases; bases outside gene matches: 4. This CDR3 has 15 residues.

There are many counts of this clonotype. The V call is TRBV20-1, the J call TRBJ2-7; D may be TRBD1 (7 bases). CDR1 is DFQATT, CDR2 SNEGSKA, per germline (reference sequence). The CDR3 extends over 13 amino acids. Between the trimmed V and J ends, which lost 1 base and 4 bases, there was a span of 11 bases. Here the CDR3 DNA reads TGCAGTGCTAGAGGGCAGGGGGGTTACGAGCAGTACTTC. This codes for CSARGQGGYEQYF.

This clonotype was counted ten times or more. V is TRBV2 and J is TRBJ2-1, with D perhaps given as TRBD1 or TRBD2 (5 bases each). V was trimmed by 6 bases and J by 2 bases, leaving 20 bases between them. The CDR3 extends over 17 amino acids. Germline CDR1 is SNHLY and CDR2 is FYNNEI. CDR3: CASRPTVRGWTYNEQFF. Here the CDR3 DNA reads TGTGCCAGCAGGCCCACGGTGAGGGGATGGACCTACAATGAGCAGTTCTTC.

This clonotype was found many times. CDR3 DNA: TGCGCCAGCAGCCCGAGACAGGGGGCGGCTGGAAACACCATATATTTT. Its protein is CASSPRQGAAGNTIYF. The gene calls are TRBV5-1 and TRBJ1-3, with 10 bases fitting TRBD1. The CDR3 runs 16 residues. Germline V gives CDR1 SGHRS, CDR2 YFSETQ. The V and J ends lost 4 bases and 2 bases, in that order; junction bases with no gene match: 6.